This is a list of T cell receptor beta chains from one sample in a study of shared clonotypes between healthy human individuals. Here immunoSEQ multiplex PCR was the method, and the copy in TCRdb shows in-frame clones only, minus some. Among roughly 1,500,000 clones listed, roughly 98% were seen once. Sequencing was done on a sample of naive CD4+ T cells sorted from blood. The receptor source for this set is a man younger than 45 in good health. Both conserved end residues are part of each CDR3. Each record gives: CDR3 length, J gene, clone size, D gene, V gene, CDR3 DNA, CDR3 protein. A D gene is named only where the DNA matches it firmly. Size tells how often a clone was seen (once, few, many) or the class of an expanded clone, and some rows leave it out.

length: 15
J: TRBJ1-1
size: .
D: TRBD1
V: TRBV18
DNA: TGTGCCAGCTCACCGGGGACAGGTTTGGACACTGAAGCTTTCTTT
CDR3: CASSPGTGLDTEAFF

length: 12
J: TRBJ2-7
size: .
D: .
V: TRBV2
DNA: TGTGCCAGCAGTGAAGTCGGTGCCGAGCAGTACTTC
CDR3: CASSEVGAEQYF

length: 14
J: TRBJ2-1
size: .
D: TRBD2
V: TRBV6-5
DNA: TGTGCCAGCAGTTACGCTAGCGGTTACAATGAGCAGTTCTTC
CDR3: CASSYASGYNEQFF

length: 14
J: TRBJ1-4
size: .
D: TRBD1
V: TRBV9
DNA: TGTGCCAGCAGCCCCAGGGGGACTAATGAAAAACTGTTTTTT
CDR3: CASSPRGTNEKLFF

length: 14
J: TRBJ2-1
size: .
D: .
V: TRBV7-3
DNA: TGTGCCAGCAGCTTTGGCGGGACCTACAATGAGCAGTTCTTC
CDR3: CASSFGGTYNEQFF

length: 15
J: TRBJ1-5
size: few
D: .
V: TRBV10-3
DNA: TGTGCCATCAGTGAGTCGGCAGGGCCGGCCCAGCCCCAGCATTTT
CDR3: CAISESAGPAQPQHF

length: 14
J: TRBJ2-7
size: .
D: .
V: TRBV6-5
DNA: TGTGCCAGCAGTTTCCGGGGGTTTTCCTACGAGCAGTACTTC
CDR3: CASSFRGFSYEQYF

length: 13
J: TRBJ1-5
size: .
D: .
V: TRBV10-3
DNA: TGTGCCATCAGTGAGTCAATGAATCAGCCCCAGCATTTT
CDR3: CAISESMNQPQHF

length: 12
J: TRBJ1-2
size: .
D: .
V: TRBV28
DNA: TGTGCCAGCAGCTCACCGGGAGATGGCTACACCTTC
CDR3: CASSSPGDGYTF

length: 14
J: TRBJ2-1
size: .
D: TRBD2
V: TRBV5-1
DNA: TGCGCCAGCAGCTCGATAGCGGGGCACAATGAGCAGTTCTTC
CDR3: CASSSIAGHNEQFF

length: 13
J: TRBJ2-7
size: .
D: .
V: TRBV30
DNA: TGTGCCTGGAGTGTGAACAAAATTTACGAGCAGTACTTC
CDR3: CAWSVNKIYEQYF

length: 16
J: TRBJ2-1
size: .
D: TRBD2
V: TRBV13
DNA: TGTGCCAGCAGCTTAGTAGGGGCGGGAGTATACAATGAGCAGTTCTTC
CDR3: CASSLVGAGVYNEQFF

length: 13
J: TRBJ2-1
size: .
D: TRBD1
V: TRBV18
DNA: TGTGCCAGCTCACCAGGACAGGGTTACGAGCAGTTCTTC
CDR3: CASSPGQGYEQFF

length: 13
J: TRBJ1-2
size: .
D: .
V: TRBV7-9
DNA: TGTGCCAGCAGCTTAGCTGGGATAGCTGGCTACACCTTC
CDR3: CASSLAGIAGYTF

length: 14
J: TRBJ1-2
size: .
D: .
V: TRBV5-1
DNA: TGCGCCAGCAGCCCTAGCGGATCTAACTATGGCTACACCTTC
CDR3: CASSPSGSNYGYTF

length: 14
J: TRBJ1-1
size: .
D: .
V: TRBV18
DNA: TGTGCCAGCTCACCCTGGACCAGGAACACTGAAGCTTTCTTT
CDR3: CASSPWTRNTEAFF

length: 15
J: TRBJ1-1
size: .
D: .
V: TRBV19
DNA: TGTGCCAGTAGTATTCAGGGGCGGAGACACACTGAAGCTTTCTTT
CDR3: CASSIQGRRHTEAFF

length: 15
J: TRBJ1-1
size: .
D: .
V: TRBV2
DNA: TGTGCCAGCAGCGAAAGGGGACGGCCGTGGACTGAAGCTTTCTTT
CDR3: CASSERGRPWTEAFF

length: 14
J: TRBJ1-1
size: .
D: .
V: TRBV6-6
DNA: TGTGCCAGCAGCCACACAGGGCCGAACACTGAAGCTTTCTTT
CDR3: CASSHTGPNTEAFF

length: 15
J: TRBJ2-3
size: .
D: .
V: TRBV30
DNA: TGTGCCTGGACTAACCCCATAGAGAACACAGATACGCAGTATTTT
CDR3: CAWTNPIENTDTQYF

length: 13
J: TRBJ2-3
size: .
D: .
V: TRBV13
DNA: TGTGCCAGCAGCTTGGAAGGGCCAGATACGCAGTATTTT
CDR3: CASSLEGPDTQYF

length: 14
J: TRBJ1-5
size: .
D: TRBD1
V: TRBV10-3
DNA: TGTGCCATCATTTCCGGGACAGGCAATCAGCCCCAGCATTTT
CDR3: CAIISGTGNQPQHF

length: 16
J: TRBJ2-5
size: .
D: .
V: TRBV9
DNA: TGTGCCAGCAGCGGGCCCGGGGGCGCCGACCAAGAGACCCAGTACTTC
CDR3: CASSGPGGADQETQYF

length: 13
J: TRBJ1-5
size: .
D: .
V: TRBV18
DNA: TGTGCCAGCTCCCTGGCGCTTTATCAGCCCCAGCATTTT
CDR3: CASSLALYQPQHF